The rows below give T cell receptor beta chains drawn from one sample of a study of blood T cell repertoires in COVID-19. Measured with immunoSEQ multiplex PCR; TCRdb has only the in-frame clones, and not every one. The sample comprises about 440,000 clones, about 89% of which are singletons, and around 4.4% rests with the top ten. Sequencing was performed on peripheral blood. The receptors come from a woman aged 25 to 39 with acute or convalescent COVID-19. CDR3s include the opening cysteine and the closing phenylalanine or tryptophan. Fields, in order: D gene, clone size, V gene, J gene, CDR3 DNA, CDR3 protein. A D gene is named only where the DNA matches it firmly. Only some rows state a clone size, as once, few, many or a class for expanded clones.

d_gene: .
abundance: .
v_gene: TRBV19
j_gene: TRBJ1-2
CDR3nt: TGTGCCAGTACCGCTAGGGCCAGGGGAAACTATGGCTACACCTTC
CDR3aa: CASTARARGNYGYTF

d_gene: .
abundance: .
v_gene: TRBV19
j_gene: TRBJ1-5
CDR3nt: TGTGCCAGTAGTATGTCCGGGACTGGGAACAATCAGCCCCAGCATTTT
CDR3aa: CASSMSGTGNNQPQHF

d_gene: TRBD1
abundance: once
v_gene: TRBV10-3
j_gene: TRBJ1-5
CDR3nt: TGTGCCATCAGCGGGACAGGGGGCAGGAGCAATCAGCCCCAGCATTTT
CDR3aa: CAISGTGGRSNQPQHF

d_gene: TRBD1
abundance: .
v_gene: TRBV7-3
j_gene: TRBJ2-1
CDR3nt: TGTGCCAGCAGCCTCAGAAGGACAGGTTACAATGAGCAGTTCTTC
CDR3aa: CASSLRRTGYNEQFF

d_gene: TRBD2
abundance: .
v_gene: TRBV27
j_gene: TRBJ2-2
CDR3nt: TGTGCCAGCAGTTTACTGGGGACTAGCGGGACCGGGGAGCTGTTTTTT
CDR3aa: CASSLLGTSGTGELFF

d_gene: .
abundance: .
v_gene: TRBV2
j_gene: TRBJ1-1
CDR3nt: TGTGCCAGCAGTGTATTAGGGGACACTGAAGCTTTCTTT
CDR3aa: CASSVLGDTEAFF

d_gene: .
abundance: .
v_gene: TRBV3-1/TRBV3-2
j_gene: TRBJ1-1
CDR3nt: TGTGCCAGCAGGACGGACACCTACACTGAAGCTTTCTTT
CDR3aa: CASRTDTYTEAFF

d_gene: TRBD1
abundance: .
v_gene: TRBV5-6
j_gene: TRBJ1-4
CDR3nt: TGTGCCAGCAGCTTGTTTCCCGGGACAGGGGGCAAACTGTTTTTT
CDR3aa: CASSLFPGTGGKLFF

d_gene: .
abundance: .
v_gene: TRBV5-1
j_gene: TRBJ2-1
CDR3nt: TGCGCCAGCAGCTTCGGGACAACTTACAATGAGCAGTTCTTC
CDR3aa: CASSFGTTYNEQFF

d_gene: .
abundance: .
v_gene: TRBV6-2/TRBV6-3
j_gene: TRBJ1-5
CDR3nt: TGTGCCAGCAGTCCCCAGGGCCTAAGCAATCAGCCCCAGCATTTT
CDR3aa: CASSPQGLSNQPQHF